These 8 T cell receptor beta chains came from one sample sequenced in a study of human T cells and chemical hapten exposure. TCRdb analysed the RACE reads with MiXCR anew, one entry per CDR3 protein. Here the sample spans approximately 52,000 distinct CDR3 sequences, 8.5% to 10% being singletons. Time point: pre-sensitization, week 0. Treatment noted: therapeutic diphenylcyclopropenone sensitization with weekly scalp DPC. The source material was whole blood, sampled in connection with sensitization to the hapten diphenylcyclopropenone (DPC). The receptors were sampled from a woman aged 40 to 55 with alopecia areata. Some clones in this sample may be carry-over from other donors' samples.

The chain has TRBV7-2 and TRBJ1-2, with a possible D match to TRBD1 (5 bases). Germline CDR1 reads SGHTA; CDR2 reads FQGNSA. V dropped 6 bases and J dropped 4 bases, with 15 bases sitting between them. CDR3 length equals 14 residues. The CDR3 here is CASSLSGQGYGYTF. CDR3 in DNA: TGTGCCAGCAGTTTAAGCGGGCAGGGCTATGGCTACACCTTC. Full variable domain (remainder filled in from reference TRBV7-2 and TRBJ1-2): GAGVSQSPSNKVTEKGKDVELRCDPISGHTALYWYRQSLGQGLEFLIYFQGNSAPDKSGLPSDRFSAERTGGSVSTLTIQRTQQEDSAVYLCASSLSGQGYGYTFGSGTRLTVV.

This clonotype was seen at least ten times. The genes are TRBV2 and TRBJ1-6, with no clear D. Germline-derived CDR1 and CDR2 are SNHLY and FYNNEI. Trimming took 8 bases from V and 0 from J, leaving 8 bases between them. The CDR3 is made up of 14 amino acids. The chain's CDR3 is CASFGSSYNSPLHF. CDR3 sequence (DNA): TGTGCCAGCTTTGGGAGCTCCTATAATTCACCCCTCCACTTT. Filled out from reference TRBV2 and TRBJ1-6, the complete variable domain reads EPEVTQTPSHQVTQMGQEVILRCVPISNHLYFYWYRQILGQKVEFLVSFYNNEISEKSEIFDDQFSVERPDGSNFTLKIRSTKLEDSAMYFCASFGSSYNSPLHFGNGTRLTVT.

The V and J genes are TRBV15 and TRBJ2-5; D remains ambiguous. Germline V gives CDR1 LNHNV, CDR2 YYDKDF (reference sequence). Deletions cut 0 bases from V and 1 base from J, with 12 bases between. The CDR3 contains 16 residues. The CDR3 sequence: CATSRDRMMVQETQYF. DNA for the CDR3: TGTGCCACCAGCAGAGATAGGATGATGGTCCAAGAGACCCAGTACTTC. Supplemented by reference TRBV15 and TRBJ2-5, the full variable domain reads DAMVIQNPRYQVTQFGKPVTLSCSQTLNHNVMYWYQQKSSQAPKLLFHYYDKDFNNEADTPDNFQSRRPNTSFCFLDIRSPGLGDTAMYLCATSRDRMMVQETQYFGPGTRLLVL.

This clonotype was observed a few times. The chain joins TRBV2 to TRBJ2-7; 7 bases map to TRBD1. CDR3 length: 15 amino acids. Germline V gives CDR1 SNHLY, CDR2 FYNNEI. Losses at the gene ends were 4 bases for V and 6 bases for J; bases not matched to a gene: 12. The CDR3 is CASSGHATGNGEQYF. Written as DNA, the CDR3 is TGTGCCAGCAGTGGTCACGCGACAGGGAACGGCGAGCAGTACTTC. The full variable domain, in which reference TRBV2 and TRBJ2-7 provide the parts outside the CDR3, is EPEVTQTPSHQVTQMGQEVILRCVPISNHLYFYWYRQILGQKVEFLVSFYNNEISEKSEIFDDQFSVERPDGSNFTLKIRSTKLEDSAMYFCASSGHATGNGEQYFGPGTRLTVT.

Regarding this clonotype: Given a much more abundant clone one base away, this may be a read error. The genes are TRBV7-7 and TRBJ2-2; TRBD2 matches 8 bases. CDR1 SSHAT and CDR2 FNYEAQ come from the germline V gene (reference sequence). The CDR3 is 14 residues long. V shed 8 bases, J shed 6 bases, and the junction held 8 bases outside the gene matches. In DNA form, the CDR3 reads TGTGCCAGCGGTATAGCGGGGACCTCCGGGGAGCTGTTTTTT. It is translated as CASGIAGTSGELFF.

This clonotype has more than one count but fewer than ten. J is TRBJ1-2 and V is TRBV29-1, with D hard to call. CDR3 length: 13 amino acids. Looked up from germline, CDR1 is SQVTM and CDR2 is ANQGSEA. Deletions cut 4 bases from V and 6 bases from J, with 15 bases between. CDR3 loop: CSVVAERLDGYTF. The CDR3, as DNA: TGCAGCGTTGTTGCGGAAAGACTCGATGGCTACACCTTC.

This clonotype was seen ten or more times. This chain joins TRBV6-2 or TRBV6-3 and TRBJ2-5; TRBD2 matches at 8 bases. The germline gives CDR1 MNHEY, CDR2 SVGEGT. V lost 6 bases and J lost 5; bases outside the gene matches: 8. The CDR3 sequence is 14 residues long. CDR3 amino acids: CASRKAGAGETQYF. As DNA, the CDR3 is TGTGCCAGCAGAAAAGCGGGGGCCGGGGAGACCCAGTACTTC.

This clonotype has at least ten counts. V and J are TRBV7-2 and TRBJ2-3; 11 positions agree with TRBD2. The V segment lost 5 bases and the J segment 8 bases; nucleotides outside the gene matches: 12. Germline V gene lookup returns CDR1 SGHTA and CDR2 FQGNSA. The CDR3 runs to 16 residues. The CDR3 loop is CASSHRVAGGRGTQYF. The CDR3, as DNA: TGTGCCAGCAGCCACCGGGTAGCGGGGGGGAGGGGTACGCAGTATTTT. The complete variable domain, with remaining parts taken from reference TRBV7-2 and TRBJ2-3, reads GAGVSQSPSNKVTEKGKDVELRCDPISGHTALYWYRQSLGQGLEFLIYFQGNSAPDKSGLPSDRFSAERTGGSVSTLTIQRTQQEDSAVYLCASSHRVAGGRGTQYFGPGTRLTVL.